This T cell receptor (beta chain) was sequenced for a study of CD8 T cells in ankylosing spondylitis. At least ten counts were recorded for this clonotype. The antigen is not known. The CDR3 has 13 residues. Germline V gives CDR1 SNHLY, CDR2 FYNNEI. V was shortened by 4 bases and J by 0 bases, with 6 bases between the two germline ends. The study, taken as a whole, reports: Past studies reported some motif variants in reactive arthritis synovial fluid and blood.

TCRdb recomputed calls from the 5' RACE reads with MiXCR, one row per CDR3 protein. Here the sample spans 90,000 to 120,000 distinct CDR3 sequences, more than 20% being singletons. The clonotype comes from a male donor with ankylosing spondylitis. The chain recombines TRBV2 with TRBJ1-1; D possibly corresponds to TRBD1 (5 bases). The sample comprised synovial fluid, either unsorted or a sorted T cell fraction (not recorded which). CDR3 in amino acids: CASSGQMNTEAFF. CDR3 DNA sequence: TGTGCCAGCAGTGGACAGATGAACACTGAAGCTTTCTTT.